In this sample, the clone carrying this T cell receptor (beta chain) turned up once. At the DNA level, this CDR3 is encoded by other sequences in the same sample as well. V lost 6 bases, J lost 2 bases, and 11 bases lay in between. In germline, CDR1 is MDHEN, CDR2 SYDVKM. This CDR3 has 13 amino acids. The authors' processing: Reference gene primer amplification gave estimated nucleated cell counts. Generated by immunoSEQ multiplex PCR, the TCRdb table keeps only in-frame clones and is missing some. V and J calls and clone size follow that table, whereas D and trimming were derived from the DNA. This table has about 150,000 clones, roughly 87% appearing once. This record belongs to a study of blood T cell repertoires in COVID-19. The overall study: Samples representing acute and convalescent COVID-19 were sourced from the United States, Italy and Spain. PBMCs, B-cell-depleted T cells, or T cells provided the cDNA or gDNA that made up the material.

This TCR came from a woman aged 40 to 49 who had been exposed to COVID-19. The chain has TRBV28 and TRBJ2-7; possibly TRBD2 for D (6 bases). The sequenced sample was PBMCs or T cells enriched from blood (not recorded which). CDR3 in DNA: TGTGCCAGCAGCACCGGCGGGGCCTACGAGCAGTACTTC. This sequence encodes CASSTGGAYEQYF.